These 27 T cell receptor beta chains were all obtained from the same sample, sequenced in a study of early T cells in non-severe SARS-CoV-2 infection. TCRdb re-derived calls from the 5' RACE reads in MiXCR, one entry per CDR3 protein. The sample has roughly 56,000 distinct CDR3 sequences; roughly 16% are singletons. Material: whole blood, obtained at baseline. These receptor sequences come from an adult who was a healthcare worker with PCR-confirmed SARS-CoV-2 infection or an uninfected control (not recorded which).

This clonotype has more than one count but fewer than ten. V is TRBV3-1 and J is TRBJ2-5; 7 bases are a match to TRBD1. This CDR3 is 15 amino acids long. Germline V gives CDR1 LGHDT, CDR2 YNNKEL (reference sequence). The V segment lost 0 bases and the J segment 5 bases; nucleotides outside the gene matches: 6. CDR3 loop: CASSQDDRAPETQYF. CDR3 in DNA: TGTGCCAGCAGCCAAGACGACAGGGCACCGGAGACCCAGTACTTC.

The chain links TRBV7-9 to TRBJ2-5, with 8 bases that match TRBD1. V gave up 2 bases and J gave up 5 bases; unmatched junction bases: 7. CDR3 length equals 15 residues. Germline lookup yields CDR1 SEHNR and CDR2 FQNEAQ (reference sequence). The chain's CDR3 is CASSLRGRGLETQYF. The CDR3 DNA follows: TGTGCCAGCAGCTTACGCGGCAGGGGGCTGGAGACCCAGTACTTC.

Only a few counts were recorded for this clonotype. The chain carries TRBV12-3 or TRBV12-4 and TRBJ2-3, with D uncertain. This CDR3 has 12 amino acids. V lost 6 bases to trimming and J lost 4 bases, with 8 bases between them. CDR3 nucleotides: TGTGCCAGCAGGGGCATCGCAGATACGCAGTATTTT. This codes for CASRGIADTQYF.

This clonotype was counted many times. The chain employs TRBV20-1 and TRBJ2-5; perhaps TRBD1 as D (5 bases). V was shortened by 3 bases and J by 6 bases, with 17 bases between the two germline ends. The germline gives CDR1 DFQATT, CDR2 SNEGSKA (reference sequence). This CDR3 is 14 amino acids long. The CDR3 loop is CSASDGQGQQTQYF. The CDR3 coding sequence is TGCAGTGCTAGTGACGGTCAGGGTCAACAGACCCAGTACTTC.

This clonotype has a handful of counts. The V call is TRBV20-1, the J call TRBJ2-7, with TRBD2 identical over 11 bases. Trimming removed 4 bases from V and 2 bases from J; junction bases left unmatched: 10. CDR1 is DFQATT, CDR2 SNEGSKA, per germline (reference sequence). This CDR3 comprises 16 residues. Here the CDR3 reads CSATALPGLAAYEQYF. CDR3 coding DNA: TGCAGTGCTACAGCCCTTCCGGGACTAGCGGCCTACGAGCAGTACTTC.

In its sample, this clonotype was seen a few times. Written as DNA, the CDR3 is TGTGCCAGCAGCTCCCAGGAGGGAAATGAGCAGTTCTTC. Translated: CASSSQEGNEQFF. V usage is TRBV7-7 and J usage is TRBJ2-1; D may be TRBD2 (6 bases). The CDR3 totals 13 residues. V was pared by 4 bases and J by 7 bases, with 11 bases between. Looked up from germline, CDR1 is SSHAT and CDR2 is FNYEAQ (reference sequence).

This clonotype showed up many times. The chain joins TRBV12-3 or TRBV12-4 to TRBJ2-7; D call uncertain. The CDR3 totals 11 residues. Trimming removed 3 bases from V and 6 bases from J, with 6 bases in between. CDR3 loop: CASSFVGEQYF. In nucleotides, the CDR3 is TGTGCCAGCAGTTTCGTTGGCGAGCAGTACTTC.

The rearrangement uses TRBV12-3 or TRBV12-4 and TRBJ2-1; no clear D. The V end lost 6 bases, the J end lost 5 bases, and 11 bases lay between the germline ends. The CDR3 is 13 amino acids. CDR3 sequence (DNA): TGTGCCAGCAGAGCCGGAAGCAACAATGAGCAGTTCTTC. Translated: CASRAGSNNEQFF.

V is TRBV4-1 and J is TRBJ2-5; 7 bases are shared with TRBD1. CDR3 length: 16 residues. J lost 4 bases, V lost 1 base, and 9 bases had no gene match. The germline gives CDR1 MGHRA, CDR2 YSYEKL. Here the CDR3 reads CASSQGRQGIGETQYF. The CDR3 nucleotides read TGCGCCAGCAGCCAAGGGCGACAGGGTATAGGAGAGACCCAGTACTTC.

This clonotype was counted a few times. This chain connects TRBV12-3 or TRBV12-4 to TRBJ2-4; D is ambiguous. Trimming took off 5 bases at V and 2 bases at J, with 7 bases between the two ends. The CDR3 totals 13 residues. CDR3: CASSVGTKNIQYF. Written as DNA, the CDR3 is TGTGCCAGCAGTGTGGGTACCAAAAACATTCAGTACTTC.

This clonotype has a count of ten or more. This chain joins TRBV6-4 and TRBJ2-2; 7 bases are a match to TRBD1. CDR3 length: 14 residues. V lost 4 bases, J lost 7 bases, and 6 bases stayed unmatched. In germline, CDR1 is MRHNA, CDR2 SNTAGT. The CDR3 region has the DNA TGTGCCAGCAGTGGGGCCAGGGACAGCGGGGAGCTGTTTTTT. Translation: CASSGARDSGELFF.

This clonotype was seen a handful of times. The rearrangement joins TRBV11-2 to TRBJ2-7; TRBD2 agrees at 7 bases. This CDR3 has 14 residues. Trimming at V came to 1 base and at J to 4 bases, leaving 4 bases not matched to a gene. Germline lookup yields CDR1 SGHAT and CDR2 FQNNGV. The CDR3 sequence: CASSLVSGKYEQYF. CDR3 DNA: TGTGCCAGCAGCTTAGTCAGCGGGAAGTACGAGCAGTACTTC.

This clonotype has ten or more counts. The genes are TRBV6-4 and TRBJ2-2; the match to TRBD2 covers 10 bases. The CDR3 has 13 residues. Looked up from germline, CDR1 is MRHNA and CDR2 is SNTAGT. V lost 6 bases and J lost 6; bases outside the gene matches: 1. The CDR3 is CASRTSGAGELFF. In DNA form, the CDR3 reads TGTGCCAGCAGAACTAGCGGGGCCGGGGAGCTGTTTTTT.

DNA of the CDR3: TGTGCCAGCAGTGAGCGGACTAGCGGGACTAATGAGCAGTTCTTC. Its protein is CASSERTSGTNEQFF. The chain has TRBV25-1 and TRBJ2-1, with TRBD2 identical over 12 bases. The CDR3 has 15 residues. With V trimmed by 3 bases and J by 7 bases, 4 bases remained unmatched. Germline CDR1 is MGHDK and CDR2 is SYGVNS.

In this sample, this clonotype turned up a few times. This sequence joins TRBV7-8 and TRBJ2-3; 7 nucleotides match TRBD1. Unmatched junction bases numbered 8, after V lost 3 bases and J lost 5 bases. The CDR3 runs to 15 residues. Looked up from germline, CDR1 is SGHVS and CDR2 is FQNEAQ. CDR3 amino acids: CASSFLSQGVDTQYF. The CDR3 nucleotides read TGTGCCAGCAGCTTTCTAAGCCAGGGGGTAGATACGCAGTATTTT.

This clonotype has just a few counts. The chain links TRBV28 to TRBJ2-7; 7 bases map to TRBD1. The V gene's germline CDR1 is MDHEN and CDR2 SYDVKM. Losses at the gene ends were 7 bases for V and 2 bases for J; bases not matched to a gene: 5. The CDR3 spans 13 residues. The CDR3 protein is CASTRDSAYEQYF. The CDR3 DNA reads as TGTGCCAGCACCCGGGACAGCGCCTACGAGCAGTACTTC.

V is TRBV19 and J is TRBJ2-7; TRBD1 matches at 7 bases. Looked up from germline, CDR1 is LNHDA and CDR2 is SQIVND (reference sequence). This CDR3 is built from 15 residues. The ends lost 5 bases at V and 2 bases at J; junction bases unmatched: 9. The CDR3 DNA is TGTGCCAGTAGTGACCGCCGGGACAGACCCTACGAGCAGTACTTC. Translated, it gives CASSDRRDRPYEQYF.

This clonotype was detected a few times. The rearrangement links TRBV5-1 to TRBJ1-2; tentative D call: TRBD1 (6 bases). The length of the CDR3 is 14 residues. Trimming removed 0 bases from V and 0 bases from J, with 6 bases in between. Germline loops: CDR1 SGHRS, CDR2 YFSETQ. The CDR3 sequence is CASSLGTANYGYTF. CDR3 nucleotides: TGCGCCAGCAGCTTGGGGACAGCTAACTATGGCTACACCTTC.

This clonotype was recorded many times. The chain carries TRBV18 and TRBJ1-1; D remains unclear. Trimming removed 8 bases at V and 0 bases at J, with 13 bases between. Germline V gene lookup returns CDR1 KGHSH and CDR2 LQKENI. The CDR3 loop spans 14 amino acids. The CDR3 region is CASKDTTLNTEAFF. The CDR3 DNA sequence: TGTGCCAGCAAAGACACTACACTGAACACTGAAGCTTTCTTT.

This clonotype showed up just a few times. The chain has TRBV11-2 and TRBJ1-1; 10 bases line up with TRBD1. In germline, CDR1 is SGHAT, CDR2 FQNNGV. The length of the CDR3 is 16 residues. The J segment lost 3 bases and the V segment lost 3 bases, leaving 7 bases of the junction unmatched. In DNA form, the CDR3 reads TGTGCCAGCAGCTTTGGACAGGGGGAAAGGGACACTGAAGCTTTCTTT. Amino acids: CASSFGQGERDTEAFF.

This clonotype has ten or more counts. The V call is TRBV12-3 or TRBV12-4, the J call TRBJ1-3; no clear D. CDR3 length equals 13 residues. Trimming took off 3 bases at V and 9 bases at J, with 12 bases between the two ends. CDR3 DNA: TGTGCCAGCAGTTTCTCCCGGAGGGCCACCATATATTTT. It is translated as CASSFSRRATIYF.

This clonotype has only a few counts. The chain is built from TRBV5-1 and TRBJ2-7, with 10 positions matching TRBD2. From germline, CDR1 is SGHRS and CDR2 YFSETQ. J lost 0 bases, V lost 3 bases, and 6 bases had no gene match. The CDR3 covers 16 residues. CDR3 amino acids: CASSWTLAGASYEQYF. The CDR3 nucleotides read TGCGCCAGCAGCTGGACTCTAGCGGGGGCCTCCTACGAGCAGTACTTC. The full variable domain, its missing parts supplied by reference TRBV5-1 and TRBJ2-7, is KAGVTQTPRYLIKTRGQQVTLSCSPISGHRSVSWYQQTPGQGLQFLFEYFSETQRNKGNFPGRFSGRQFSNSRSEMNVSTLELGDSALYLCASSWTLAGASYEQYFGPGTRLTVT.

The chain is built from TRBV6-1 and TRBJ2-2; D remains ambiguous. The V gene lost 4 bases and the J gene lost 4 bases, with 7 bases spanning the gap. Germline CDR1 is MNHNS and CDR2 is SASEGT. The CDR3 has 13 residues. CDR3 DNA: TGTGCCAGCAGTGTCCCTCGCACCGGGGAGCTGTTTTTT. It is translated as CASSVPRTGELFF.

This clonotype was observed many times. The DNA of the CDR3 is TGTGCCAGCAGCCAAGATGGCAGGGTGGTTTATGGCTACACCTTC. Residues: CASSQDGRVVYGYTF. V and J are TRBV3-1 and TRBJ1-2, with D possibly being TRBD1 (5 bases). The ends were cut back, 0 bases at V and 5 bases at J, with 13 bases in the middle. Germline-derived CDR1 and CDR2 are LGHDT and YNNKEL (reference sequence). The CDR3 contains 15 residues.

This clonotype was counted a few times. The chain employs TRBV27 and TRBJ1-4; TRBD1 might be the D (5 bases). The CDR3 contains 16 residues. With 2 bases removed from V and 0 bases from J, the gap between germline ends came to 10 bases. The germline V gene has CDR1 MNHEY and CDR2 SMNVEV (reference sequence). CDR3 loop: CASSLRGYATNEKLFF. CDR3 nucleotides: TGTGCCAGCAGTTTAAGGGGATATGCAACTAATGAAAAACTGTTTTTT.

This clonotype was detected ten times or more. V and J are TRBV6-1 and TRBJ2-7, with 11 bases identical to TRBD1. The length of the CDR3 is 16 residues. Germline lookup yields CDR1 MNHNS and CDR2 SASEGT. The junction had 14 bases not matched to a gene; V was cut back by 8 bases and J by 5 bases. CDR3 in DNA: TGTGCCAGCCATCCGCGCCGGGACAGGGGGGAGGACGAGCAGTACTTC. Amino acids: CASHPRRDRGEDEQYF.

This clonotype was seen ten or more times. The genes are TRBV6-1 and TRBJ2-7, with 9 bases lining up with TRBD2. This CDR3 has 15 residues. V trimming: 2 bases; J trimming: 0 bases; junction bases outside the gene matches: 2. Germline V gene sequence: CDR1 MNHNS, CDR2 SASEGT. CDR3: CASSELSGSSYEQYF. CDR3 nucleotide sequence: TGTGCCAGCAGTGAACTTAGCGGGAGCTCCTACGAGCAGTACTTC.